This T cell receptor beta chain comes out of a study of regulatory T cells in long-lasting Graves disease. The time point denotes: newly diagnosed GD, antithyroid drugs for less than 3 months. From RNA extracted from PBMCs, the TCR library was made. Study-level findings and limits: The TCR repertoire of persistent Graves' patients was less diverse than that of newly diagnosed ones.

Researchers made TCR beta libraries by using iRepertoire HTBI primers and running Arm-PCR on CDR3 regions. From the multiplex PCR reads, TCRdb called clonotypes with MiXCR, one entry per CDR3 protein. The sample holds some 450,000 distinct CDR3 sequences, about a sixth seen once. Germline assignment: CDR1 MNHEY and CDR2 SVGEGT. V trimming: 0 bases; J trimming: 7 bases; junction bases outside the gene matches: 3. This CDR3 region has 14 residues. This clonotype was observed a few times. What it binds is unknown. These data also featured in a second study, about T cells in Graves' hyperthyroidism and ophthalmopathy.

Source: peripheral blood mononuclear cells (PBMCs), taken at new diagnosis, from a patient treated with antithyroid drugs. The V and J genes are TRBV6-2 or TRBV6-3 and TRBJ2-1, with 7 bases identical to TRBD2. The source of this sequence is a young woman with Graves disease. CDR3 protein: CASSYSREGNEQFF. In DNA, the CDR3 is TGTGCCAGCAGTTACTCGAGGGAGGGGAATGAGCAGTTCTTC.